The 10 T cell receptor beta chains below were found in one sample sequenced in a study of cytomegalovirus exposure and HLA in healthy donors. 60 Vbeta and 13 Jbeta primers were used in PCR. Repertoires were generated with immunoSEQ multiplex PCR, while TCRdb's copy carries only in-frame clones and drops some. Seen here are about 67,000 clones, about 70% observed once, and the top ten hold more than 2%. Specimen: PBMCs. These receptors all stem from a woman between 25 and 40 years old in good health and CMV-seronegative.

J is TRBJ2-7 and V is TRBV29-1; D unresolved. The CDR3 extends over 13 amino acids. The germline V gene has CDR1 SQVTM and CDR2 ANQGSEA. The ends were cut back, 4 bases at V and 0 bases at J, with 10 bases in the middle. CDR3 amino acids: CSVVVSTSYEQYF. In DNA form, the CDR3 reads TGCAGCGTTGTTGTCAGTACCTCCTACGAGCAGTACTTC.

CDR3 in amino acids: CASSSSSDTQYF. Written as DNA, the CDR3 is TGTGCCAGCAGTTCTTCTTCGGATACGCAGTATTTT. The rearrangement joins TRBV27 to TRBJ2-3; D gene ambiguous. Trimming shortened V by 4 bases and J by 6 bases, and 8 bases separated the two germline ends. The length of the CDR3 is 12 residues. The V gene's germline CDR1 is MNHEY and CDR2 SMNVEV (reference sequence).

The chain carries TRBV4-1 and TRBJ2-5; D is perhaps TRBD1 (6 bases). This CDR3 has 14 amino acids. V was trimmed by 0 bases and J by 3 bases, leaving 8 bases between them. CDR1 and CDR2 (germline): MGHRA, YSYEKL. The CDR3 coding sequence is TGCGCCAGCAGCCAAGATACAGGGAAAGAGACCCAGTACTTC. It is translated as CASSQDTGKETQYF.

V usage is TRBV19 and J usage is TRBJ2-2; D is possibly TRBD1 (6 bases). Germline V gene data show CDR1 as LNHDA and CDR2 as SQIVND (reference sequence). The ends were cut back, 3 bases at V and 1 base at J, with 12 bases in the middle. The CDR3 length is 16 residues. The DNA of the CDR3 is TGTGCCAGTAGTATCTCGGACAGCCTGAACACCGGGGAGCTGTTTTTT. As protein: CASSISDSLNTGELFF.

The chain's CDR3 is CASSLDAGELFF. CDR3 nucleotide sequence: TGTGCCAGCAGCCTAGACGCCGGGGAGCTGTTTTTT. The chain combines TRBV4-2 with TRBJ2-2; D gene unclear. V was clipped by 4 bases and J by 6 bases, with 6 bases between them. The CDR3 loop spans 12 amino acids. Germline V gives CDR1 LGHNA, CDR2 YNFKEQ.

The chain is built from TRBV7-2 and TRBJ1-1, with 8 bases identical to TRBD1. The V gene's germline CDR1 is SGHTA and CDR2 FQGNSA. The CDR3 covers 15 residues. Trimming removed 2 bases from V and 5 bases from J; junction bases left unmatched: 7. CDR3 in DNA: TGTGCCAGCAGCTTACAGGGGGCTCGGAAGACTGAAGCTTTCTTT. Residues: CASSLQGARKTEAFF.

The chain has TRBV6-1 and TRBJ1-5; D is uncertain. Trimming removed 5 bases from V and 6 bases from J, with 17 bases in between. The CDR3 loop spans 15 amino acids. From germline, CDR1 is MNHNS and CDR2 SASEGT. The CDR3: CASSSDYSGSQPQHF. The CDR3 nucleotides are TGTGCCAGCAGTTCCGATTACAGTGGGTCTCAGCCCCAGCATTTT.

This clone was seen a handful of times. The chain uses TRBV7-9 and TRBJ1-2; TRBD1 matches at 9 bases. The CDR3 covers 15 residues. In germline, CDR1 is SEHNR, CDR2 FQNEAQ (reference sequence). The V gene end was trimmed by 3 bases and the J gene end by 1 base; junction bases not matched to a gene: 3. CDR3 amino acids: CASSFGQGSNYGYTF. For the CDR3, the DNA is TGTGCCAGCAGCTTTGGACAGGGGAGTAACTATGGCTACACCTTC.

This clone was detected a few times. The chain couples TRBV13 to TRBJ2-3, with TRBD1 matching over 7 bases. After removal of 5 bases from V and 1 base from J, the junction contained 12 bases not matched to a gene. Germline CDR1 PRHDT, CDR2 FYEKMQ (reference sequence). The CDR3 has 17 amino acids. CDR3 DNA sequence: TGTGCCAGCAGCCCCCGGCTGCCGGGACAGCGCACAGATACGCAGTATTTT. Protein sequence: CASSPRLPGQRTDTQYF.

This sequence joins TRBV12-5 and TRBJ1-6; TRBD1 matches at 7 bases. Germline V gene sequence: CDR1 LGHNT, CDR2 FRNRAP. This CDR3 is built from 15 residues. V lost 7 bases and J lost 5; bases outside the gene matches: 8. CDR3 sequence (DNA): TGTGCTAGTGCCCCCCAGGGGGTAAATAATTCACCCCTCCACTTT. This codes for CASAPQGVNNSPLHF.